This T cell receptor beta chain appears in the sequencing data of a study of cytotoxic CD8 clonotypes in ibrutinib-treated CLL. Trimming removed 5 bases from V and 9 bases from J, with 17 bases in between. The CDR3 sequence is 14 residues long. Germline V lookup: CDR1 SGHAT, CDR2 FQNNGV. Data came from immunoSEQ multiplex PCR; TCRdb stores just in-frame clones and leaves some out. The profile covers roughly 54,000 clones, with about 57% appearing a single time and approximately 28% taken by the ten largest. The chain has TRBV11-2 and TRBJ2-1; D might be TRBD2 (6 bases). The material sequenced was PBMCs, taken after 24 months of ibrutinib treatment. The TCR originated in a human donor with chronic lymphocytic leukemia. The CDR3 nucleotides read TGTGCCAGCAGCCCCTGGGCGGCCGGGGGTGAGCAGTTCTTC. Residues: CASSPWAAGGEQFF.